This TCR beta chain came from a study of blood T cell repertoires in COVID-19. Trimming cost V 6 bases and J 7 bases; bases outside gene matches: 15. Germline V gene sequence: CDR1 SGHDT, CDR2 YYEEEE. This CDR3 has 16 amino acids. This clone was counted between two and nine times. Sequencing was performed with immunoSEQ multiplex PCR; in TCRdb, only in-frame clones are kept and a portion is missing. The sample includes about 400,000 clones, around nine tenths of them seen just once. The chain carries TRBV5-6 and TRBJ2-1; 8 bases match TRBD2. The specimen sequenced was peripheral blood. This clonotype was obtained from a human donor in a cohort sampled during active COVID-19. The chain's CDR3 is CASNRGSAGGMNEQFF. CDR3 sequence (DNA): TGTGCCAGCAACCGGGGAAGTGCGGGAGGCATGAATGAGCAGTTCTTC.